The 13 T cell receptor beta chains reported below all come from one sample, sequenced in a study of T-cell memory formation after mild COVID-19. Via MiXCR, TCRdb re-called the 5' RACE reads, giving one row per CDR3 protein. In the table there are about 250,000 distinct CDR3 sequences, approximately 15% of which are singletons. Sequencing input: PBMCs or a T cell subset sorted from them (not recorded which). Receptor source: an adult woman who had mild COVID-19 (a few samples of this study predate the infection). Cell type and time point are not known.

This clonotype was detected once. The chain has TRBV5-1 and TRBJ1-2; 12 bases match TRBD1. Germline loops: CDR1 SGHRS, CDR2 YFSETQ. The CDR3 has 14 residues. V shed 4 bases, J shed 6 bases, and the junction held 4 bases outside the gene matches. The CDR3 bases are TGCGCCAGCAGCCCCGGGACAGGGGGCGATGGCTACACCTTC. It codes for CASSPGTGGDGYTF.

The J gene is TRBJ2-7, the V gene TRBV7-9; a possible D gene is TRBD1 (6 bases). The length of the CDR3 is 14 residues. Germline V gene sequence: CDR1 SEHNR, CDR2 FQNEAQ (reference sequence). The germline V and J ends were trimmed by 5 bases and 4 bases, with 15 bases remaining between them. The CDR3 region is CASSQQGADYEQYF. The CDR3 DNA reads TGTGCCAGCAGCCAACAGGGTGCAGATTACGAGCAGTACTTC. Filled out from reference TRBV7-9 and TRBJ2-7, the complete variable domain reads DTGVSQNPRHKITKRGQNVTFRCDPISEHNRLYWYRQTLGQGPEFLTYFQNEAQLEKSRLLSDRFSAERPKGSFSTLEIQRTEQGDSAMYLCASSQQGADYEQYFGPGTRLTVT.

V is TRBV4-1 and J is TRBJ2-5, with 11 bases lining up with TRBD2. The V and J ends lost 4 bases and 3 bases, in that order; junction bases with no gene match: 7. This CDR3 contains 16 residues. Germline assignment: CDR1 MGHRA and CDR2 YSYEKL. CDR3 loop: CASSRFPGLAEETQYF. Here the CDR3 DNA reads TGCGCCAGCAGCCGTTTTCCGGGACTAGCGGAAGAGACCCAGTACTTC.

V usage is TRBV18 and J usage is TRBJ1-1, with D possibly TRBD1 on 5 matching bases. V lost 0 bases, J lost 1 base, and 15 bases lay in between. The V gene's germline CDR1 is KGHSH and CDR2 LQKENI. CDR3 length equals 17 residues. CDR3 sequence (DNA): TGTGCCAGCTCACCACCGAAGTCCAAGGGGAAGAACACTGAAGCTTTCTTT. Translated: CASSPPKSKGKNTEAFF.

The J gene is TRBJ1-1, the V gene TRBV12-3 or TRBV12-4; 9 bases agree with TRBD1. Trimming removed 3 bases from V and 6 bases from J; junction bases left unmatched: 5. The CDR3 runs 14 residues. Here the CDR3 DNA reads TGTGCCAGCAGTTTGGGGACAGGGTTCTCTGAAGCTTTCTTT. As protein: CASSLGTGFSEAFF.

The rearrangement links TRBV5-1 to TRBJ1-1; 9 bases are a match to TRBD1. Germline CDR1 and CDR2: SGHRS and YFSETQ. CDR3 size: 16 residues. V was pared by 4 bases and J by 4 bases, with 11 bases of the junction left unmatched. The CDR3 nucleotides are TGCGCCAGCAGCACGAACCGGGACAGGGCGGGCACTGAAGCTTTCTTT. Translated, it gives CASSTNRDRAGTEAFF.

This clonotype was counted a few times. The chain recombines TRBV23-1 with TRBJ1-1, with TRBD1 as a possible D gene (5 bases). TRBV23-1 is an ORF, and what it does is uncertain. V lost 9 bases and J lost 4, with 15 bases in between. The CDR3 loop spans 13 amino acids. CDR3 in amino acids: CARMAGTGTEAFF. For the CDR3, the DNA is TGCGCCAGGATGGCGGGGACGGGCACTGAAGCTTTCTTT.

The chain couples TRBV5-1 to TRBJ1-4; D is unresolved. V was trimmed by 1 base and J by 8 bases, leaving 15 bases between them. The CDR3 is made up of 15 amino acids. Germline V gives CDR1 SGHRS, CDR2 YFSETQ. CDR3 coding DNA: TGCGCCAGCAGCTTGACGGCAAATCGCGAGGAAAAACTGTTTTTT. Amino acids: CASSLTANREEKLFF.

This clonotype occurred a few times. V is TRBV11-3 and J is TRBJ2-1, with 8 positions matching TRBD1. With 1 base clipped from V and 5 bases from J, the junction kept 4 bases outside the gene matches. Germline V lookup: CDR1 SGHNT, CDR2 YENEEA. This CDR3 contains 15 residues. The CDR3 sequence is CASSLGRQGNNEQFF. In nucleotides, the CDR3 is TGTGCCAGCAGCTTAGGCCGACAGGGGAACAATGAGCAGTTCTTC. The whole variable domain, remainder taken from reference TRBV11-3 and TRBJ2-1, is EAGVVQSPRYKIIEKKQPVAFWCNPISGHNTLYWYLQNLGQGPELLIRYENEEAVDDSQLPKDRFSAERLKGVDSTLKIQPAELGDSAVYLCASSLGRQGNNEQFFGPGTRLTVL.

This clonotype was counted only a few times. This chain connects TRBV7-9 to TRBJ1-1; D gene unclear. This CDR3 has 15 residues. Germline CDR1 SEHNR, CDR2 FQNEAQ (reference sequence). The V gene lost 2 bases and the J gene lost 1 base, with 11 bases spanning the gap. The CDR3 is CASSLFGDPNTEAFF. The CDR3, as DNA: TGTGCCAGCAGCTTATTTGGGGATCCGAACACTGAAGCTTTCTTT.

The rearrangement uses TRBV7-8 and TRBJ2-5; 14 bases fit TRBD2. This CDR3 region has 15 residues. V lost 3 bases and J lost 4; bases outside the gene matches: 1. Germline V CDR1 and CDR2: SGHVS, FQNEAQ. CDR3 in amino acids: CASSLGTSGGETQYF. In nucleotides, the CDR3 is TGTGCCAGCAGCTTGGGGACTAGCGGGGGAGAGACCCAGTACTTC.

The chain recombines TRBV9 with TRBJ1-1; D is ambiguous. The CDR3 has 16 amino acids. Trimming stripped 0 bases from V and 2 bases from J, with 14 bases between. The V gene's germline CDR1 is SGDLS and CDR2 YYNGEE. CDR3 protein: CASSVGGRGPNTEAFF. DNA of the CDR3: TGTGCCAGCAGCGTAGGAGGTCGTGGGCCTAACACTGAAGCTTTCTTT.

This clonotype was recorded at least ten times. The CDR3 DNA sequence: TGTGCCAGCAGTTTATGGGGAAGCACAGATACGCAGTATTTT. Protein product: CASSLWGSTDTQYF. The rearrangement joins TRBV12-3 or TRBV12-4 to TRBJ2-3; D is uncertain. Between the trimmed V and J ends, which lost 2 bases and 0 bases, there was a span of 6 bases. The CDR3 contains 14 residues.